This TCR beta chain derives from a study of blood T cell repertoires in COVID-19. Clones were read by immunoSEQ multiplex PCR, and TCRdb kept only the in-frame ones, dropping some. The data contain roughly 300,000 clones, 89% of them seen just once; the ten biggest clones take up about 6%. The sequence came from a man aged 18 to 30 who had recovered from COVID-19. Sequenced: peripheral blood.

The CDR3 spells CASRRDYLYEQYF. CDR3 nucleotides: TGTGCCAGCAGGAGGGACTACCTCTACGAGCAGTACTTC. The rearrangement uses TRBV2 and TRBJ2-7, with 7 nucleotides matching TRBD2. The V segment lost 6 bases and the J segment 3 bases; nucleotides outside the gene matches: 5. The length of the CDR3 is 13 residues. Germline CDR1 is SNHLY and CDR2 is FYNNEI.